The 24 T cell receptor beta chains below come from one sample, sequenced in a study of T-cell memory formation after mild COVID-19. TCRdb reprocessed the 5' RACE reads via MiXCR and lists one record per CDR3 protein. The repertoire holds 300,000 to 400,000 distinct CDR3 sequences, with 20% to 25% as singletons. Sequenced material: PBMCs or a T cell subset sorted from them (not recorded which). The receptors were sampled from an adult woman who had mild COVID-19 (a few samples of this study predate the infection). Cell type and time point are not known.

In this sample, this clonotype turned up a few times. The rearrangement uses TRBV4-1 and TRBJ2-2; weak D call: TRBD1 (5 bases). The CDR3 is made up of 15 amino acids. V lost 2 bases, J lost 3 bases, and 10 bases lay in between. From germline, CDR1 is MGHRA and CDR2 YSYEKL. CDR3 loop: CASSQMDTDTGELFF. CDR3 nucleotides: TGCGCCAGCAGCCAAATGGACACTGACACCGGGGAGCTGTTTTTT.

The chain joins TRBV18 to TRBJ2-7; D remains ambiguous. Per germline, CDR1 KGHSH and CDR2 LQKENI. CDR3 length: 16 amino acids. V was clipped by 3 bases and J by 2 bases, with 17 bases between them. DNA for the CDR3: TGTGCCAGCTCACCCGCCCCCATGGCACGTCCCTACGAGCAGTACTTC. Translated: CASSPAPMARPYEQYF. Variable domain in full (rest from reference TRBV18 and TRBJ2-7): NAGVMQNPRHLVRRRGQEARLRCSPMKGHSHVYWYRQLPEEGLKFMVYLQKENIIDESGMPKERFSAEFPKEGPSILRIQQVVRGDSAAYFCASSPAPMARPYEQYFGPGTRLTVT.

This clonotype showed up just a few times. The chain is built from TRBV5-6 and TRBJ2-7, with a possible D match to TRBD2 (5 bases). Germline V lookup: CDR1 SGHDT, CDR2 YYEEEE. Trimming took 1 base from V and 3 from J, leaving 8 bases between them. The length of the CDR3 is 13 residues. The CDR3 loop reads CASSLFGSYEQYF. CDR3 sequence (DNA): TGTGCCAGCAGCTTGTTTGGGAGCTACGAGCAGTACTTC. Full variable domain (missing parts from reference TRBV5-6 and TRBJ2-7): DAGVTQSPTHLIKTRGQQVTLRCSPKSGHDTVSWYQQALGQGPQFIFQYYEEEERQRGNFPDRFSGHQFPNYSSELNVNALLLGDSALYLCASSLFGSYEQYFGPGTRLTVT.

This clonotype was seen more than once but under ten times. The chain combines TRBV5-1 with TRBJ2-7, with a tentative D call TRBD1 (6 bases). The length of the CDR3 is 17 residues. Between the trimmed V and J ends, which lost 0 bases and 0 bases, there was a span of 16 bases. Looked up from germline, CDR1 is SGHRS and CDR2 is YFSETQ. This chain's CDR3 is CASSLDTGTPLSYEQYF. CDR3 coding DNA: TGCGCCAGCAGCTTGGATACCGGGACACCTCTCTCCTACGAGCAGTACTTC.

V and J are TRBV12-3 or TRBV12-4 and TRBJ2-7; TRBD1 agrees at 7 bases. The CDR3 runs to 15 residues. V shed 6 bases, J shed 5 bases, and the junction held 13 bases outside the gene matches. The CDR3 region has the DNA TGTGCCAGCAGCTACTCGGGCCAGGGGGTCCACGAGCAGTACTTC. It is translated as CASSYSGQGVHEQYF.

This clonotype has at least ten counts. CDR3 in DNA: TGTGCCAGCAGCTTAGCGGCCTTGGGGACAGGGGGAAACATTCAGTACTTC. Amino acids: CASSLAALGTGGNIQYF. V is TRBV7-8 and J is TRBJ2-4; 11 nucleotides line up with TRBD1. The CDR3 spans 17 residues. The V gene's germline CDR1 is SGHVS and CDR2 FQNEAQ. Trimming at V came to 0 bases and at J to 6 bases, leaving 7 bases not matched to a gene.

This chain joins TRBV19 and TRBJ2-3; D is undetermined. V gave up 4 bases and J gave up 0 bases, with 8 bases separating them. The CDR3 sequence is 14 residues long. Germline V gene sequence: CDR1 LNHDA, CDR2 SQIVND (reference sequence). The CDR3: CASSNVGSTDTQYF. CDR3 DNA sequence: TGTGCCAGTAGTAACGTGGGTAGCACAGATACGCAGTATTTT.

This chain connects TRBV19 to TRBJ1-1; no clear D gene. Per germline, CDR1 LNHDA and CDR2 SQIVND (reference sequence). The ends were cut back, 5 bases at V and 2 bases at J, with 9 bases in the middle. This CDR3 has 13 residues. The CDR3 sequence: CASSRESNTEAFF. CDR3 in DNA: TGTGCCAGTAGTCGAGAATCTAACACTGAAGCTTTCTTT.

This clonotype appeared a few times. The rearrangement joins TRBV20-1 to TRBJ2-3; 9 nucleotides agree with TRBD2. The junction had 8 bases not matched to a gene; V was cut back by 6 bases and J by 1 base. The CDR3 has 15 amino acids. Germline V CDR1 and CDR2: DFQATT, SNEGSKA (reference sequence). The CDR3 DNA follows: TGCAGTGCCCCCCGGCGGACTAGCGGCACAGATACGCAGTATTTT. This encodes CSAPRRTSGTDTQYF.

This clonotype was seen only a few times. The V call is TRBV5-5, the J call TRBJ2-5; 11 bases are shared with TRBD2. V shed 4 bases and J 5 bases; nucleotides not matched to a gene: 7. The CDR3 is made up of 15 amino acids. Germline V lookup: CDR1 SGHKS, CDR2 YYEKEE (reference sequence). CDR3 DNA: TGTGCCAGCAGCAGTAGCGGGGGGGCCTGGGAGACCCAGTACTTC. It encodes CASSSSGGAWETQYF.

The chain couples TRBV6-5 to TRBJ1-2; D not resolved. The germline CDR1 and CDR2 sequences are MNHEY and SVGAGI. Trimming removed 0 bases from V and 5 bases from J, with 25 bases in between. CDR3 length equals 19 residues. This CDR3 is CASSYSRVTGLSHLYGYTF. In DNA form, the CDR3 reads TGTGCCAGCAGTTACTCGAGGGTAACGGGCCTCTCTCACCTATATGGCTACACCTTC.

The rearrangement links TRBV12-3 or TRBV12-4 to TRBJ2-7; TRBD1 is a possible D gene (5 bases). The V and J ends lost 5 bases and 1 base respectively, with 21 bases between them. The CDR3 length is 17 residues. In DNA, the CDR3 is TGTGCCAGCAGTCCCATTAGGTCGTCAGGGTCGTCCTACGAGCAGTACTTC. It encodes CASSPIRSSGSSYEQYF.

This clonotype appeared many times. The V call is TRBV7-2, the J call TRBJ2-7, with 8 bases lining up with TRBD2. Per germline, CDR1 SGHTA and CDR2 FQGNSA. The length of the CDR3 is 16 residues. Germline trimming cut 1 base from V and 2 bases from J; bases unmatched to any gene: 7. The CDR3 loop is CASSLVASGLTYEQYF. The CDR3 DNA reads as TGTGCCAGCAGCTTAGTGGCTAGCGGGTTAACCTACGAGCAGTACTTC. Based on the CDR3 plus reference TRBV7-2 and TRBJ2-7, the full variable domain is GAGVSQSPSNKVTEKGKDVELRCDPISGHTALYWYRQSLGQGLEFLIYFQGNSAPDKSGLPSDRFSAERTGGSVSTLTIQRTQQEDSAVYLCASSLVASGLTYEQYFGPGTRLTVT.

A few counts support this clonotype. This chain uses TRBV3-1 with TRBJ2-1; tentative D call: TRBD2 (7 bases). The germline V and J ends were trimmed by 7 bases and 2 bases, with 15 bases remaining between them. This CDR3 has 15 residues. Germline V gene data show CDR1 as LGHDT and CDR2 as YNNKEL (reference sequence). The CDR3 nucleotides are TGTGCCAGCACCCTCGGGGGGCCTGCCTACAATGAGCAGTTCTTC. Amino acids: CASTLGGPAYNEQFF.

This clonotype was picked up many times. The chain has TRBV30 and TRBJ1-5; D call uncertain. CDR3 length: 14 residues. Trimming removed 1 base at V and 1 base at J, with 8 bases between. Looked up from germline, CDR1 is GTSNPN and CDR2 is SVGIG (reference sequence). CDR3: CAWSAGISNQPQHF. The DNA of the CDR3 is TGTGCCTGGAGTGCCGGGATCAGCAATCAGCCCCAGCATTTT. Filled out from reference TRBV30 and TRBJ1-5, the complete variable domain reads SQTIHQWPATLVQPVGSPLSLECTVEGTSNPNLYWYRQAAGRGLQLLFYSVGIGQISSEVPQNLSASRPQDRQFILSSKKLLLSDSGFYLCAWSAGISNQPQHFGDGTRLSIL.

The chain uses TRBV5-1 and TRBJ1-1, with 11 bases aligning to TRBD1. V shed 4 bases and J 4 bases; nucleotides not matched to a gene: 3. Germline assignment: CDR1 SGHRS and CDR2 YFSETQ. The CDR3 has 14 residues. This CDR3 is CASSVGTGGTEAFF. In DNA, the CDR3 is TGCGCCAGCAGCGTCGGGACAGGGGGCACTGAAGCTTTCTTT.

This clonotype was seen at least ten times. This chain joins TRBV4-2 and TRBJ2-7, with D possibly TRBD1 on 5 matching bases. V was trimmed by 0 bases and J by 0 bases, leaving 9 bases between them. CDR1 LGHNA and CDR2 YNFKEQ come from the germline V gene. CDR3 length equals 15 residues. The CDR3 sequence is CASSQDPTGSYEQYF. CDR3 bases: TGTGCCAGCAGCCAAGATCCCACAGGCTCCTACGAGCAGTACTTC.

This clonotype has only a few counts. The V and J genes are TRBV12-3 or TRBV12-4 and TRBJ2-7, with 8 bases aligning to TRBD1. Unmatched junction bases numbered 6, after V lost 5 bases and J lost 0 bases. The length of the CDR3 is 15 residues. The CDR3 spells CASSPQGASSYEQYF. The CDR3 DNA follows: TGTGCCAGCAGTCCCCAGGGGGCCAGCTCCTACGAGCAGTACTTC.

This clonotype turned up a few times. The chain employs TRBV7-2 and TRBJ2-3; TRBD1 aligns across 7 bases. Looked up from germline, CDR1 is SGHTA and CDR2 is FQGNSA. With V trimmed by 2 bases and J by 3 bases, 2 bases remained unmatched. CDR3 length: 14 residues. The CDR3 coding sequence is TGTGCCAGCAGCTTAAGACAGGGAACAGATACGCAGTATTTT. Its protein product is CASSLRQGTDTQYF.

This clonotype occurred a few times. The rearrangement uses TRBV24-1 and TRBJ1-5; D is unresolved. Trimming stripped 4 bases from V and 2 bases from J, with 11 bases between. The CDR3 consists of 15 residues. The germline V gene has CDR1 KGHDR and CDR2 SFDVKD. The CDR3 DNA is TGTGCCACCAGTGAAAAGGGTAAAGGCAATCAGCCCCAGCATTTT. Translating gives CATSEKGKGNQPQHF.

This clonotype was seen a few times. The CDR3 region is CASSMDRDADTQYF. CDR3 sequence (DNA): TGTGCCAGCAGCATGGACAGGGACGCGGATACGCAGTATTTT. The chain employs TRBV7-2 and TRBJ2-3; TRBD1 matches at 8 bases. The CDR3 has 14 amino acids. After removal of 5 bases from V and 6 bases from J, the junction contained 7 bases not matched to a gene. Germline CDR1 reads SGHTA; CDR2 reads FQGNSA.

As DNA, the CDR3 is TGCGCCAGCAGCCAAGATCGGATTTATCAGCCCCAGCATTTT. Its protein is CASSQDRIYQPQHF. The chain combines TRBV4-1 with TRBJ1-5; D gene uncertain. Germline values: CDR1 MGHRA, CDR2 YSYEKL. This CDR3 region has 14 residues. The V end lost 0 bases, the J end lost 5 bases, and 8 bases lay between the germline ends.

The chain links TRBV2 to TRBJ1-1; D gene ambiguous. There are 16 residues in the CDR3. Trimming shortened V by 3 bases and J by 4 bases, and 18 bases separated the two germline ends. The V gene's germline CDR1 is SNHLY and CDR2 FYNNEI. CDR3 sequence: CASSDTRAIRTTEAFF. In DNA form, the CDR3 reads TGTGCCAGCAGTGATACTAGGGCAATTAGGACCACTGAAGCTTTCTTT. Full variable domain (rest looked up from reference TRBV2 and TRBJ1-1): EPEVTQTPSHQVTQMGQEVILRCVPISNHLYFYWYRQILGQKVEFLVSFYNNEISEKSEIFDDQFSVERPDGSNFTLKIRSTKLEDSAMYFCASSDTRAIRTTEAFFGQGTRLTVV.

The chain has TRBV7-2 and TRBJ2-7; D gene uncertain. Germline V gene lookup returns CDR1 SGHTA and CDR2 FQGNSA. The CDR3 is made up of 13 amino acids. V was trimmed by 3 bases and J by 2 bases, leaving 8 bases between them. The CDR3 DNA reads TGTGCCAGCAGCTTTTCTTACGCCTACGAGCAGTACTTC. Translated: CASSFSYAYEQYF.